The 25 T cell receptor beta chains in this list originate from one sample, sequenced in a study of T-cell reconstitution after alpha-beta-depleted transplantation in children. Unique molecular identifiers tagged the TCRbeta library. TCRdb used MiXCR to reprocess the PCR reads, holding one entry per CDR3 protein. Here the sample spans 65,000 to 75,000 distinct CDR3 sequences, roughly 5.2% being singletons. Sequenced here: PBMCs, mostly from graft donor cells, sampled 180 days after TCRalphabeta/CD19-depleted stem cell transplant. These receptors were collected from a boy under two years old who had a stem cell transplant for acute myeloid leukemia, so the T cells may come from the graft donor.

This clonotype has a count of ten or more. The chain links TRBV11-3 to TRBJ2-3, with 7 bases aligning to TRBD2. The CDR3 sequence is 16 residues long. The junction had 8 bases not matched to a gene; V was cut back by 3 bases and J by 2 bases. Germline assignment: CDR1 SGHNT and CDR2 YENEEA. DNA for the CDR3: TGTGCCAGCAGCTTTCCGGGACTACCTTCCACAGATACGCAGTATTTT. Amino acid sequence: CASSFPGLPSTDTQYF.

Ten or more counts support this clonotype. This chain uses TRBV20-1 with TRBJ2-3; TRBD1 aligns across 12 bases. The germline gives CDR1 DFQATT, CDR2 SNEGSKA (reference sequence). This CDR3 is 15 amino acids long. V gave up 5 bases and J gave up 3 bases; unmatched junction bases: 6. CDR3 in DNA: TGCAGTGCTTCGGGACAGGGGGCAGGTACAGATACGCAGTATTTT. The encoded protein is CSASGQGAGTDTQYF.

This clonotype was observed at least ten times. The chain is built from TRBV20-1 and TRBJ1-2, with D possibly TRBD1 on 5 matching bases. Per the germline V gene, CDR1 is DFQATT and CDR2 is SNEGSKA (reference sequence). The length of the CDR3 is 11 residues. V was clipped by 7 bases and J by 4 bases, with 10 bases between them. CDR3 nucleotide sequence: TGCAGTGGCCAGGGTGTCTATGGCTACACCTTC. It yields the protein CSGQGVYGYTF.

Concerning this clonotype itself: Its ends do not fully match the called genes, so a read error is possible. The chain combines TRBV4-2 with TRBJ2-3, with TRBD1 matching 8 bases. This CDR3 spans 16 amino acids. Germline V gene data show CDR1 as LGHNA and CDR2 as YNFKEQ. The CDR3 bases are TGTGCCATCAGCCCCAGGGGGCTGTGTAGAACAGATACGCAGTATTTT. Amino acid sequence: CAISPRGLCRTDTQYF.

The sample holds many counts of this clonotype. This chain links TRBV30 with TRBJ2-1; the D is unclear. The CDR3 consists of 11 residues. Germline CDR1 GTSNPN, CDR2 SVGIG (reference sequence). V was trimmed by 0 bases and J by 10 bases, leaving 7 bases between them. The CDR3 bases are TGTGCCTGGAGTGTACTGGTGGAGCAGTTCTTC. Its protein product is CAWSVLVEQFF.

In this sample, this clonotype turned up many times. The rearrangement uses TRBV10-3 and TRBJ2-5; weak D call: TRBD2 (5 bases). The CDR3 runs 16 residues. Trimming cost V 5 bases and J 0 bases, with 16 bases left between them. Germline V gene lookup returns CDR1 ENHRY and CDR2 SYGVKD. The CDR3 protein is CAISNLSGPYQETQYF. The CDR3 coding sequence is TGTGCCATCAGTAACCTCAGCGGACCGTACCAAGAGACCCAGTACTTC.

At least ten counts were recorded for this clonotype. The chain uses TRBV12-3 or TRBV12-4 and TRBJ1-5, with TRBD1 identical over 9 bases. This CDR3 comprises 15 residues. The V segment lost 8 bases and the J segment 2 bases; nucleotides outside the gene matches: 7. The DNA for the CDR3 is TGTGCCAGCGGCCTTCGGACAGGGGGCAATCAGCCCCAGCATTTT. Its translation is CASGLRTGGNQPQHF.

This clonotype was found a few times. The CDR3 loop is CSVEEGTSGVLRSYNEQFF. In nucleotides, the CDR3 is TGCAGCGTTGAAGAAGGGACTAGCGGTGTCTTACGGTCCTACAATGAGCAGTTCTTC. This rearrangement joins TRBV29-1 to TRBJ2-1, with 11 bases matching TRBD2. Germline CDR1 is SQVTM and CDR2 is ANQGSEA. V was pared by 0 bases and J by 1 base, with 11 bases of the junction left unmatched. The CDR3 covers 19 residues.

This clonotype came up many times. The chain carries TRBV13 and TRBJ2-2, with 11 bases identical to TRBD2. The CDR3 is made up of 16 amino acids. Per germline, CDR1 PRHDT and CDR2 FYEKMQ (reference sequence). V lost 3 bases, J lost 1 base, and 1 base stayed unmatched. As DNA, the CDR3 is TGTGCCAGCAGCTTGGGACTAGCGGAGAACACCGGGGAGCTGTTTTTT. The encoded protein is CASSLGLAENTGELFF.

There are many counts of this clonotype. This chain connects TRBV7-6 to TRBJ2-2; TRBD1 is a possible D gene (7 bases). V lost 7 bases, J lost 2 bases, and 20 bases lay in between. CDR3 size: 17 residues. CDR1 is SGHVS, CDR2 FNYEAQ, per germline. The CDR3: CASTHRGTVKNTGELFF. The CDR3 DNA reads TGTGCCAGCACCCACCGCGGGACAGTGAAAAACACCGGGGAGCTGTTTTTT. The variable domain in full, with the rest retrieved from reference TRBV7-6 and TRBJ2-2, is GAGVSQSPRYKVTKRGQDVALRCDPISGHVSLYWYRQALGQGPEFLTYFNYEAQQDKSGLPNDRFSAERPEGSISTLTIQRTEQRDSAMYRCASTHRGTVKNTGELFFGEGSRLTVL.

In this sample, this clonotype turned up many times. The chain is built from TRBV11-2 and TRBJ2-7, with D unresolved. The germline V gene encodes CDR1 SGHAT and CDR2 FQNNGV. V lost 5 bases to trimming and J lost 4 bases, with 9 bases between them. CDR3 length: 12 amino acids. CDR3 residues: CASSQGRYEQYF. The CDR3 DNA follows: TGTGCCAGCAGCCAAGGGCGTTACGAGCAGTACTTC.

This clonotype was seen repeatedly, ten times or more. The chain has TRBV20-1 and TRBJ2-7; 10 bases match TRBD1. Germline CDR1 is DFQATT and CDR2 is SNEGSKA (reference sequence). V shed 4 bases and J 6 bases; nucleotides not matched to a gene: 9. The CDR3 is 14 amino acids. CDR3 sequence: CSAIRGQGLGEQYF. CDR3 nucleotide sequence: TGCAGTGCTATAAGGGGACAGGGGCTCGGCGAGCAGTACTTC.

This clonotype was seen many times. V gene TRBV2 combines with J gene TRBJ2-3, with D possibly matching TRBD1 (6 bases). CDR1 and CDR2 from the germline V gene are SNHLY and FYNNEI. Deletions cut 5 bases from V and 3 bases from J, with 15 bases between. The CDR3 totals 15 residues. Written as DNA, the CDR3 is TGTGCCAGCAGTCTCACAGGGACGGGGACAGATACGCAGTATTTT. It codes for CASSLTGTGTDTQYF.

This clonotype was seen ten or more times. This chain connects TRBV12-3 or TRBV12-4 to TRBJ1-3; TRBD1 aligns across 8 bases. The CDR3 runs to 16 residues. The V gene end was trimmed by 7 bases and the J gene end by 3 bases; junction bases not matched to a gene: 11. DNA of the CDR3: TGTGCCAGCACCGATAGGACAGGGCGGTTTGGAAACACCATATATTTT. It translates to CASTDRTGRFGNTIYF.

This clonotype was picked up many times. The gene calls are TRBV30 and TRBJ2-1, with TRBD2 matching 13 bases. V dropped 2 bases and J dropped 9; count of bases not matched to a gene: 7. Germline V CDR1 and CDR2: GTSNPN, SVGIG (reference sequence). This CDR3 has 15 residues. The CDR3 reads CAWSTTSGGPGEQFF. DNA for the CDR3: TGTGCCTGGAGTACGACTAGCGGGGGGCCTGGTGAGCAGTTCTTC. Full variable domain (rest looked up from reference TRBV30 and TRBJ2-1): SQTIHQWPATLVQPVGSPLSLECTVEGTSNPNLYWYRQAAGRGLQLLFYSVGIGQISSEVPQNLSASRPQDRQFILSSKKLLLSDSGFYLCAWSTTSGGPGEQFFGPGTRLTVL.

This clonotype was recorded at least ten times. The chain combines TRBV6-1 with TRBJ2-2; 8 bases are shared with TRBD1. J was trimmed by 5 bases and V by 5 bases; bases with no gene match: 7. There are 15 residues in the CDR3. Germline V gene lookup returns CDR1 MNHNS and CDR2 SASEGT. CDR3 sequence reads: CASSLDRAPTGELFF. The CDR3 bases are TGTGCCAGCAGTCTGGACAGGGCGCCAACCGGGGAGCTGTTTTTT.

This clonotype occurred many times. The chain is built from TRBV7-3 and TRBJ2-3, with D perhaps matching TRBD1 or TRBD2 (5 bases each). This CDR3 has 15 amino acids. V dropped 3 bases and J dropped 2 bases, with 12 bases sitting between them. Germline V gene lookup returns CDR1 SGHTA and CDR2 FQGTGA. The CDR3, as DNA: TGTGCCAGCAGCTTGATGGGACGCTCCACAGATACGCAGTATTTT. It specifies CASSLMGRSTDTQYF.

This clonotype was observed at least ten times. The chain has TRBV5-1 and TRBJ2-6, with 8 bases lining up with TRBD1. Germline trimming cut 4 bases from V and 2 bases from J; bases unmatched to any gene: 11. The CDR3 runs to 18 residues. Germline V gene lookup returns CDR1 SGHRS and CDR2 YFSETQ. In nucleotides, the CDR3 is TGCGCCAGCAGCCCCTTCGGACAGGGAGTTGCTGGGGCCAACGTCCTGACTTTC. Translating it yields CASSPFGQGVAGANVLTF.

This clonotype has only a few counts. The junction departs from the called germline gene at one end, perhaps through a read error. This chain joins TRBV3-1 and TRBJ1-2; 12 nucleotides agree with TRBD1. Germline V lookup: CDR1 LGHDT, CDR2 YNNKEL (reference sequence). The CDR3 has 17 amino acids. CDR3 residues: CACSQDLAGTGGSGYTF. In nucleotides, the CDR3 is TGTGCCTGCAGCCAAGACCTCGCCGGGACAGGGGGCTCTGGCTACACCTTC.

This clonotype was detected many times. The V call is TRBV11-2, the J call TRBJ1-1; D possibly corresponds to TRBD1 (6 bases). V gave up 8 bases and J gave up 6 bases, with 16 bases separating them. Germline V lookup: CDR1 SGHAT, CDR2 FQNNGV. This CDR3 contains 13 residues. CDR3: CASWGGPRAEAFF. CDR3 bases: TGTGCCAGCTGGGGGGGGCCACGGGCTGAAGCTTTCTTT.

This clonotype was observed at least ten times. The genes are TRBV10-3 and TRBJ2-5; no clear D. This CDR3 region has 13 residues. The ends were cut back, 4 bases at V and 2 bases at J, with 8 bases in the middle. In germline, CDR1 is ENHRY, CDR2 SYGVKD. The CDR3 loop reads CAISGADQETQYF. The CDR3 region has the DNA TGTGCCATCAGTGGGGCGGATCAAGAGACCCAGTACTTC.

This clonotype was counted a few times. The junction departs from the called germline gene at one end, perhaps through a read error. DNA of the CDR3: TGTGCCAGCAGCCCTGGGGACAGGCCTAATTCCCCCCTCCACTTT. Amino acid sequence: CASSPGDRPNSPLHF. The chain has TRBV7-2 and TRBJ1-6; TRBD1 matches 8 bases. Germline V gene sequence: CDR1 SGHTA, CDR2 FQGNSA. The CDR3 is made up of 15 amino acids.

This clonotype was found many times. CDR3 DNA: TGTGCCAGCAGCGGGGACAGGGGCCTTGGAAACACCATATATTTT. Translation: CASSGDRGLGNTIYF. The J gene is TRBJ1-3, the V gene TRBV2; TRBD1 matches at 10 bases. CDR1 is SNHLY, CDR2 FYNNEI, per germline. V shed 6 bases, J shed 3 bases, and the junction held 5 bases outside the gene matches. This CDR3 is built from 15 residues.

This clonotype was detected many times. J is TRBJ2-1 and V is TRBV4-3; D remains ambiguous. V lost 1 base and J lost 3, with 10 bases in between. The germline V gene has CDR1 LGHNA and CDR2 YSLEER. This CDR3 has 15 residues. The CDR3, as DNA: TGCGCCAGCAGCCAAGCCGTCCCGCTCTACAATGAGCAGTTCTTC. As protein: CASSQAVPLYNEQFF.

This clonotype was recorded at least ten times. CDR3 nucleotide sequence: TGTGCCACCAGTGATCCCTCCCGGGACAGGGGGCTAGAGACCCAGTACTTC. Residues: CATSDPSRDRGLETQYF. The rearrangement joins TRBV24-1 to TRBJ2-5; TRBD1 matches at 12 bases. The germline V gene has CDR1 KGHDR and CDR2 SFDVKD. The CDR3 totals 17 residues. The V and J ends lost 3 bases and 4 bases, in that order; junction bases with no gene match: 8.